The next 24 T cell receptor beta chains were all read from a single sample in a study of spatial heterogeneity in lung cancer. Time point defined: sample taken at primary tumor resection. Unsorted whole RNA of tumor, nontumor lung or frozen PBMC was sequenced. TCRdb passed the 5' RACE reads through MiXCR, listing each CDR3 protein once. The sample lists under 13,000 distinct CDR3 sequences, 6.3% occurring once. The source was PBMCs, collected at surgery. The receptors derive from a male donor with early-stage non-small cell lung cancer.

A remark on this clonotype: A much larger clonotype is one base distant, so this may be a read error. This beta chain slipped into a library made for alpha chains as a stray read, so its size is not meaningful. The chain links TRBV11-1 to TRBJ2-7, with 10 bases that match TRBD2. After removal of 0 bases from V and 6 bases from J, the junction contained 2 bases not matched to a gene. Germline V gene sequence: CDR1 SGHAT, CDR2 FQDESV (reference sequence). This CDR3 is built from 14 residues. As DNA, the CDR3 is TGTGCCAGCAGCTTAGCTAGCGGGAGGCTCGAGCAGTACTTC. It is translated as CASSLASGRLEQYF.

In its sample, this clonotype is medium-sized. This beta chain came through as a stray read in a library set up for alpha chains, and its size says little. This chain connects TRBV7-2 to TRBJ1-5, with unresolved D. Germline CDR1 and CDR2: SGHTA and FQGNSA. This CDR3 spans 11 amino acids. Trimming shortened V by 8 bases and J by 2 bases, and 4 bases separated the two germline ends. The CDR3 DNA follows: TGTGCCAGCGGTGGCAATCAGCCCCAGCATTTT. This sequence encodes CASGGNQPQHF.

This clonotype was picked up a small number of times. This beta chain came through as a stray read in a library set up for alpha chains, and its size says little. The CDR3 DNA is TGTGCCAGTGGGCTAGGGTTCTCGGGTGAGCAGTTCTTC. It encodes CASGLGFSGEQFF. The chain recombines TRBV28 with TRBJ2-1; the D is unclear. Germline assignment: CDR1 MDHEN and CDR2 SYDVKM. The CDR3 loop spans 13 amino acids. V was pared by 9 bases and J by 9 bases, with 18 bases between.

As for this clonotype: Little can be read into the size of this beta chain, an off-target read in a library designed for alpha chains. The chain joins TRBV7-9 to TRBJ2-3; D gene unclear. V was pared by 5 bases and J by 2 bases, with 17 bases between. The germline V gene has CDR1 SEHNR and CDR2 FQNEAQ (reference sequence). CDR3 size: 16 residues. The CDR3 DNA is TGTGCCAGCAGCCCCCCCTCGGGCCCCGCCACAGATACGCAGTATTTT. Encoded protein: CASSPPSGPATDTQYF.

To note about this clonotype: One base away lies a much larger clone, so this may be a sequencing read error. This beta chain is a stray read from a library made for alpha chains; its abundance is not meaningful. This chain links TRBV5-5 with TRBJ2-6; 9 bases agree with TRBD1. Germline V gene lookup returns CDR1 SGHKS and CDR2 YYEKEE (reference sequence). The CDR3 consists of 18 residues. The CDR3 region has the DNA TGTGCCGGCAGCGGTAAGGGACAGGGCTACTCTGGGGCCAACGTCCTGACTTTC. Translating it yields CAGSGKGQGYSGANVLTF.

This clonotype was recorded many times. This beta chain appears as a stray read in a library generated for alpha chains; its size is not informative. V gene TRBV7-2 combines with J gene TRBJ2-2; 9 positions match TRBD1. CDR1 SGHTA and CDR2 FQGNSA come from the germline V gene. CDR3 size: 15 residues. J was trimmed by 4 bases and V by 5 bases; bases with no gene match: 5. The CDR3 region has the DNA TGTGCCAGCAGCCCGGGACAGGGTTCCACCGGGGAGCTGTTTTTT. Its protein product is CASSPGQGSTGELFF.

There are many counts of this clonotype. Because this beta chain is a stray read in a library intended to capture alpha chains, its abundance should not be given much weight. V usage is TRBV11-2 and J usage is TRBJ2-5; D might be TRBD1 or TRBD2, each matching 5 bases. CDR1 is SGHAT, CDR2 FQNNGV, per germline. This CDR3 has 11 amino acids. V lost 5 bases, J lost 5 bases, and 6 bases lay in between. CDR3 sequence reads: CASSGGETQYF. In DNA form, the CDR3 reads TGTGCCAGCAGCGGGGGTGAGACCCAGTACTTC.

This clonotype was recorded a few times. This beta chain is an off-target read within a library intended for alpha chains, so its frequency means little. CDR3 region: CASRKREGGGHEQYF. CDR3 bases: TGTGCCAGCAGAAAACGGGAGGGAGGAGGTCACGAGCAGTACTTC. The chain couples TRBV12-3 or TRBV12-4 to TRBJ2-7; TRBD2 aligns across 8 bases. The CDR3 totals 15 residues. V was clipped by 6 bases and J by 5 bases; unmatched bases: 12.

This clonotype is labeled as medium-sized. This beta chain came through as a stray read in a library set up for alpha chains, and its size says little. CDR3 nucleotide sequence: TGTGCCAGCAGCTTATCTGGCCAGGGGAGCTACACCTTC. Protein sequence: CASSLSGQGSYTF. The rearrangement links TRBV7-9 to TRBJ1-2; a weak D match, TRBD1 (6 bases). V lost 2 bases to trimming and J lost 9 bases, with 13 bases between them. The CDR3 length is 13 residues. The germline V gene has CDR1 SEHNR and CDR2 FQNEAQ (reference sequence).

In its sample, this clonotype was seen many times. Little can be read into the size of this beta chain, an off-target read in a library designed for alpha chains. The V call is TRBV27, the J call TRBJ2-7, with 8 bases aligning to TRBD1. The CDR3 length is 13 residues. The germline gives CDR1 MNHEY, CDR2 SMNVEV (reference sequence). Germline trimming cut 6 bases from V and 3 bases from J; bases unmatched to any gene: 4. CDR3 loop: CASSRDRFYEQYF. CDR3 DNA: TGTGCCAGCAGCCGGGACAGGTTCTACGAGCAGTACTTC.

This clonotype was seen only a few times. The library was built for alpha chains, so this beta chain is an off-target read and its size means little. This chain joins TRBV20-1 and TRBJ2-5; 14 bases fit TRBD2. From germline, CDR1 is DFQATT and CDR2 SNEGSKA (reference sequence). Losses at the gene ends were 2 bases for V and 2 bases for J; bases not matched to a gene: 4. This CDR3 is 16 amino acids long. CDR3 sequence reads: CSARRTSGRLQETQYF. In DNA, the CDR3 is TGCAGTGCTAGAAGGACTAGCGGGAGGTTACAAGAGACCCAGTACTTC.

This clonotype was observed a handful of times. This beta chain turned up in a library designed for alpha chains; as an off-target read, its abundance says little. The chain couples TRBV4-1 to TRBJ2-1; tentatively, D is TRBD1 or TRBD2 (5 bases each). The CDR3 runs to 16 residues. Germline values: CDR1 MGHRA, CDR2 YSYEKL. V was clipped by 4 bases and J by 6 bases, with 19 bases between them. CDR3 coding DNA: TGCGCCAGCAGCCTTCGGGATGGCGTGGGGGTCAATGAGCAGTTCTTC. This codes for CASSLRDGVGVNEQFF.

This clonotype turned up a few times. With the library built for alpha chains, this beta chain is off target and its frequency is not meaningful. The chain combines TRBV20-1 with TRBJ2-4; 7 positions agree with TRBD2. This CDR3 region has 13 residues. The junction had 10 bases not matched to a gene; V was cut back by 6 bases and J by 8 bases. CDR1 and CDR2 from the germline V gene are DFQATT and SNEGSKA (reference sequence). For the CDR3, the DNA is TGCAGTGCCCAGACTAGCTATGGAGACATTCAGTACTTC. It encodes CSAQTSYGDIQYF.

This clonotype was seen at least ten times. The library was designed around alpha chains, so this beta chain is a stray read whose abundance carries little weight. J is TRBJ2-3 and V is TRBV20-1, with TRBD2 matching 10 bases. The J segment lost 5 bases and the V segment lost 6 bases, leaving 14 bases of the junction unmatched. The V gene's germline CDR1 is DFQATT and CDR2 SNEGSKA (reference sequence). The CDR3 extends over 16 amino acids. This chain's CDR3 is CSAERNRRLAGDTQYF. The CDR3 coding sequence is TGCAGTGCCGAGCGAAACCGAAGACTAGCGGGAGATACGCAGTATTTT.

Concerning this clonotype: A read error is possible here, since a much larger clone lies one base away. This beta chain is off target for a library built for alpha chains, so its abundance means little. The chain joins TRBV6-5 to TRBJ2-1, with TRBD1 as a possible D gene (5 bases). Germline V CDR1 and CDR2: MNHEY, SVGAGI. CDR3 size: 18 residues. CDR3 residues: CARSYSRSGRVAYNEQFF. CDR3 nucleotides: TGTGCCAGAAGTTACTCGAGATCCGGCAGGGTCGCCTACAATGAGCAGTTCTTC.

Relative to its sample, this clonotype is medium-sized (0.01 to 0.1%). A library made for alpha chains picked up this beta chain off target, so its size means little. V is TRBV29-1 and J is TRBJ2-6, with 7 bases matching TRBD1. The germline CDR1 and CDR2 sequences are SQVTM and ANQGSEA. This CDR3 is 13 amino acids long. V dropped 7 bases and J dropped 4; count of bases not matched to a gene: 4. This chain's CDR3 is CSATGAGANVLTF. Here the CDR3 DNA reads TGCAGCGCAACAGGGGCCGGGGCCAACGTCCTGACTTTC.

This clonotype was detected many times. Since the library was made to target alpha chains, this beta chain is a stray read and its abundance is not meaningful. The V gene is TRBV5-1, the J gene TRBJ1-1; tentatively, D is TRBD1 (6 bases). Germline assignment: CDR1 SGHRS and CDR2 YFSETQ. Deletions cut 5 bases from V and 1 base from J, with 12 bases between. The CDR3 has 14 amino acids. The CDR3 bases are TGCGCCAGCAGGGTGGCAGGGGCGAACACTGAAGCTTTCTTT. This sequence encodes CASRVAGANTEAFF.

In regard to this clonotype: Since it is a stray read in a library aimed at alpha chains, this beta chain has a size that is not meaningful. This sequence joins TRBV7-2 and TRBJ1-5, with D possibly matching TRBD1 (5 bases). V was trimmed by 2 bases and J by 5 bases, leaving 7 bases between them. The CDR3 has 13 residues. CDR1 and CDR2 (germline): SGHTA, FQGNSA. The chain's CDR3 is CASSLSRDQPQHF. CDR3 sequence (DNA): TGTGCCAGCAGCTTAAGCAGGGATCAGCCCCAGCATTTT.

This clonotype is medium-sized (0.01 to 0.1%) in the sample. This beta chain is off target for a library built for alpha chains, so its abundance means little. The chain carries TRBV4-1 and TRBJ2-7; 7 bases fit TRBD2. Germline V gene data show CDR1 as MGHRA and CDR2 as YSYEKL. Trimming removed 0 bases from V and 8 bases from J; junction bases left unmatched: 7. The CDR3 runs to 14 residues. This CDR3 is CASSQDSGWMKQYF. As DNA, the CDR3 is TGCGCCAGCAGCCAAGATAGCGGGTGGATGAAGCAGTACTTC.

In its sample, this clonotype was seen many times. This beta chain is a stray read from a library made for alpha chains; its abundance is not meaningful. The V gene is TRBV7-2, the J gene TRBJ2-3; no firm D call. In germline, CDR1 is SGHTA, CDR2 FQGNSA. Deletions cut 1 base from V and 4 bases from J, with 6 bases between. CDR3 length equals 13 residues. CDR3 nucleotide sequence: TGTGCCAGCAGCTTAGGGCCGGCAGATACGCAGTATTTT. Translated, it gives CASSLGPADTQYF.

This clonotype is termed medium-sized. For a library built for alpha chains, this beta chain is a stray read; little rests on its size. The V call is TRBV9, the J call TRBJ1-5; the D is unclear. From germline, CDR1 is SGDLS and CDR2 YYNGEE. V was cut by 5 bases and J by 0 bases, with 9 bases left in between. This CDR3 region has 14 residues. CDR3 protein: CASSAGDSNQPQHF. In DNA form, the CDR3 reads TGTGCCAGCAGTGCAGGCGATAGCAATCAGCCCCAGCATTTT.

This clonotype came up many times. For a library built for alpha chains, this beta chain is a stray read; little rests on its size. This sequence joins TRBV27 and TRBJ2-1; 9 bases are shared with TRBD1. Germline V gives CDR1 MNHEY, CDR2 SMNVEV (reference sequence). The junction had 20 bases not matched to a gene; V was cut back by 8 bases and J by 9 bases. The CDR3 is 17 residues long. The CDR3 DNA sequence: TGTGCCAGCCTCCTGTCTGTCCGGGACAGGGCTTTCGGTGAGCAGTTCTTC. Its translation is CASLLSVRDRAFGEQFF.

Sample share makes this clonotype medium-sized. Because the library targeted alpha chains, this beta chain is an off-target read whose size means little. The V call is TRBV4-2, the J call TRBJ2-7, with 7 bases matching TRBD1. The CDR3 totals 15 residues. Trimming took 3 bases from V and 3 from J; bases not matched to a gene: 8. CDR1 LGHNA and CDR2 YNFKEQ come from the germline V gene. CDR3 nucleotide sequence: TGTGCCAGCAGCCATCCGGACAGGACTTTCTACGAGCAGTACTTC. Protein sequence: CASSHPDRTFYEQYF.

To note about this clonotype: The size of this beta chain means little, since it is a stray read in a library made for alpha chains. The chain employs TRBV18 and TRBJ1-5, with TRBD1 matching over 7 bases. Germline V gene sequence: CDR1 KGHSH, CDR2 LQKENI. There are 16 residues in the CDR3. After removal of 3 bases from V and 1 base from J, the junction contained 6 bases not matched to a gene. The CDR3 bases are TGTGCCAGCTCACCTGATCAGGGGGTCAGCAATCAGCCCCAGCATTTT. This translates into CASSPDQGVSNQPQHF.